The T cell receptor (beta chain) under discussion was sequenced for a study of T-cell reconstitution after alpha-beta-depleted transplantation in children listed by TCRdb under 2016. In terms of the full investigation: T-cell immune reconstitution after TCRalphabeta/CD19-depleted allogeneic hematopoietic cell transplantation in children was quantitatively tracked in the study by means of TCR repertoire profiling.

The library came from PCR. The sequencer listed for this sample is Illumina HiSeq 2500. Molecular barcoding was employed in the preparation of TCR libraries, with unique molecular identifiers being used to normalize TCRbeta repertoire quantification. TCRdb applied fastp at Q25 and MiXCR to the public reads, then kept only in-frame beta chains. Each entry is one CDR3 protein sequence, shown with its most common DNA and genes. For this sample there are around 580,000 distinct CDR3 sequences; more than 20% appear just once. The ten top clones hold under 45% of the sample. Via the germline V gene, CDR1 is SGHRS and CDR2 YFSETQ. Trimming removed 3 bases from V and 6 bases from J; the gene matches leave 13 bases unexplained. CDR3 length: 18 amino acids, cysteine to phenylalanine. Only the CDR3 portion is preserved as DNA: 54 bases, with reading frame beginning at the first base. What the study reported, not specific to this receptor: Over subsequent months, a decline in hyperexpanded clone frequencies was noted, and after one year, T-cell counts and TCRbeta diversity were mostly ascribed to newly produced T cells. The apparently early recovery of alphabetaT-cell counts about two months after transplant reportedly depended on only several hundred rapidly expanded clones that came from non-depleted graft cells. In some patients, the high TCRbeta diversity seen at day 60 was put down to recipient T cells and intrathymic progenitors that had survived conditioning.

A remark on this clonotype: The antigen it binds to is not known. Qualities for individual bases were not recorded, and no much larger clone is one base off.

The sample's treatment or condition label, in plain terms: allogeneic hematopoietic cell transplantation with graft depleted of TCRalphabeta T cells and CD19 B cells. The children who served as transplant recipients had been given grafts of TCRalphabeta/CD19-depleted allogeneic hematopoietic cells. The sample in question was PBMCs, obtained before TCRalphabeta/CD19-depleted stem cell transplant. The rearranged segments are TRBV5-1 and TRBJ2-5, and 14 junction bases match TRBD2. The sequence was obtained from a boy younger than two with Wiskott-Aldrich syndrome, due to receive a stem cell transplant. In nucleotides, the sequence is TGCGCCAGCAGCTACGGACTAGCGGGAGGTCCCACGATGAAGACCCAGTACTTC. Its translation reads: CASSYGLAGGPTMKTQYF.